Here is one TCR beta chain with its context. Its antigen remains unknown. This sample was taken from a study of early T cells in non-severe SARS-CoV-2 infection. Study-level background: Sequencing input comprised bulk RNA from unsorted whole blood; chain pairing was not available.

Individual cDNA molecules were tagged with unique molecular identifiers. Each CDR3 protein gets one entry after TCRdb re-called the 5' RACE reads with MiXCR. Altogether 80,000 or so distinct CDR3 sequences are present, around 15% being singletons, with the ten largest covering approximately 12%. General study points: Lookups in VDJdb leaned toward anti-spike CD8 responses and missed private and CD4 specificities.

The CDR3 length is 15 residues. Trimming shortened V by 1 base and J by 2 bases, and 11 bases separated the two germline ends. In germline, CDR1 is SGDLS, CDR2 YYNGEE. Sequenced: whole blood. This TCR was sampled from an adult who was a healthcare worker with PCR-confirmed SARS-CoV-2 infection or an uninfected control (not recorded which). V usage is TRBV9 and J usage is TRBJ2-3; possible D gene TRBD2, 5 bases. CDR3 DNA sequence: TGTGCCAGCAGCGTATTGGAGCGGATCACAGATACGCAGTATTTT. This translates into CASSVLERITDTQYF.